These 24 T cell receptor beta chains came from one sample sequenced in a study of CD8 T cells in Susac syndrome. Reverse transcription of about 0.45 to 1 ug RNA was carried out with random hexamers. A single record per CDR3 protein comes from TCRdb applying MiXCR to the immunoSEQ multiplex PCR reads. Here the sample spans 210,000 or so distinct CDR3 sequences, roughly 93% being singletons. Sequenced input: CD4+ T cells from PBMCs. The receptors were sampled from a human donor with Susac syndrome.

This clonotype was seen just once. For the CDR3, the DNA is TGTGCCAGCAGTTTCACACGGGACTCTCCAAGCAGCTACAATGAGCAGTTCTTC. Translation gives CASSFTRDSPSSYNEQFF. The chain has TRBV12-3 or TRBV12-4 and TRBJ2-1; a weak D match, TRBD2 (6 bases). This CDR3 has 18 residues. Trimming left V 3 bases short and J 3 bases short, with 21 bases between.

The genes are TRBV6-1 and TRBJ2-5; a possible D gene is TRBD2 (5 bases). This CDR3 is 13 amino acids long. Trimming removed 11 bases at V and 1 base at J, with 14 bases between. CDR1 and CDR2 (germline): MNHNS, SASEGT. CDR3 bases: TGTGCCGCAGCGAGGGCCACCCAAGAGACCCAGTACTTC. Protein product: CAAARATQETQYF.

The chain couples TRBV9 to TRBJ2-3; D unclear. The CDR3 is 15 amino acids. Between the trimmed V and J ends, which lost 0 bases and 6 bases, there was a span of 14 bases. In germline, CDR1 is SGDLS, CDR2 YYNGEE. CDR3 sequence (DNA): TGTGCCAGCAGCGTAGAGGCCCCCGCACACGATACGCAGTATTTT. Its protein product is CASSVEAPAHDTQYF.

The chain joins TRBV4-3 to TRBJ2-7; a weak D match, TRBD1 (6 bases). With 4 bases removed from V and 5 bases from J, the gap between germline ends came to 15 bases. The CDR3 covers 14 residues. The germline V gene has CDR1 LGHNA and CDR2 YSLEER. CDR3 in DNA: TGCGCCAGCAGCCGCAATCACAGGGCAAACGAGCAGTACTTC. Translation: CASSRNHRANEQYF.

The rearrangement joins TRBV29-1 to TRBJ1-1; no definite D call. V lost 8 bases, J lost 1 base, and 11 bases lay in between. The CDR3 is 12 amino acids. In germline, CDR1 is SQVTM, CDR2 ANQGSEA. CDR3 DNA sequence: TGCAGCTTCCAAGGGCCGAACACTGAAGCTTTCTTT. As protein: CSFQGPNTEAFF.

The chain has TRBV7-2 and TRBJ2-5; D may correspond to TRBD1 or TRBD2 (7 bases each). Germline assignment: CDR1 SGHTA and CDR2 FQGNSA. V lost 5 bases to trimming and J lost 4 bases, with 14 bases between them. This CDR3 is 14 amino acids long. CDR3 DNA sequence: TGTGCCAGCAGCCGACAGGGAGGGGCAGAGACCCAGTACTTC. Translation gives CASSRQGGAETQYF.

The chain links TRBV27 to TRBJ2-5, with 10 bases identical to TRBD1. The germline V gene encodes CDR1 MNHEY and CDR2 SMNVEV (reference sequence). The V and J ends lost 8 bases and 4 bases, in that order; junction bases with no gene match: 4. CDR3 size: 13 residues. This chain's CDR3 is CASRDRGPETQYF. The CDR3 bases are TGTGCCAGCCGGGACAGGGGCCCAGAGACCCAGTACTTC.

The chain combines TRBV5-1 with TRBJ2-7, with D maybe TRBD1 (5 bases). Between the trimmed V and J ends, which lost 0 bases and 0 bases, there was a span of 10 bases. Per the germline V gene, CDR1 is SGHRS and CDR2 is YFSETQ. The CDR3 is made up of 15 amino acids. CDR3 in DNA: TGCGCCAGCAGCTTGGTCTTAGACAGCTCCTACGAGCAGTACTTC. As protein: CASSLVLDSSYEQYF. Together with reference TRBV5-1 and TRBJ2-7, the CDR3 gives the full variable domain: KAGVTQTPRYLIKTRGQQVTLSCSPISGHRSVSWYQQTPGQGLQFLFEYFSETQRNKGNFPGRFSGRQFSNSRSEMNVSTLELGDSALYLCASSLVLDSSYEQYFGPGTRLTVT.

The chain has TRBV6-6 and TRBJ1-1; 9 nucleotides align to TRBD1. V dropped 5 bases and J dropped 3; count of bases not matched to a gene: 1. This CDR3 spans 13 amino acids. Germline values: CDR1 MNHNY, CDR2 SVGAGI (reference sequence). The CDR3 reads CASSGDRDTEAFF. In nucleotides, the CDR3 is TGTGCCAGCAGTGGGGACAGGGACACTGAAGCTTTCTTT.

The CDR3 here is CSARGQWGGNEQYF. In DNA, the CDR3 is TGCAGTGCTAGAGGGCAGTGGGGAGGGAACGAGCAGTACTTC. The genes are TRBV20-1 and TRBJ2-7, with TRBD2 matching over 7 bases. V trimming: 1 base; J trimming: 5 bases; junction bases outside the gene matches: 8. This CDR3 is 14 amino acids long. In germline, CDR1 is DFQATT, CDR2 SNEGSKA (reference sequence).

The chain recombines TRBV3-1 with TRBJ2-6; 7 bases are a match to TRBD1. V lost 3 bases to trimming and J lost 0 bases; unmatched junction nucleotides: 8. The CDR3 loop spans 18 amino acids. In germline, CDR1 is LGHDT, CDR2 YNNKEL (reference sequence). CDR3 protein: CASSQRGRRSSGANVLTF. Here the CDR3 DNA reads TGTGCCAGCAGCCAGAGGGGGCGACGAAGCTCTGGGGCCAACGTCCTGACTTTC.

The chain has TRBV30 and TRBJ2-2; D unclear. The germline V gene encodes CDR1 GTSNPN and CDR2 SVGIG (reference sequence). With 1 base removed from V and 2 bases from J, the gap between germline ends came to 5 bases. CDR3 length: 13 amino acids. DNA for the CDR3: TGTGCCTGGAGTGGGTACAACACCGGGGAGCTGTTTTTT. Protein sequence: CAWSGYNTGELFF.

A note on this clonotype: One junction end does not reproduce the germline sequence, and a read error may be involved. The chain joins TRBV3-1 to TRBJ1-1, with D maybe TRBD1 (6 bases). The germline V gene has CDR1 LGHDT and CDR2 YNNKEL (reference sequence). This CDR3 has 17 residues. The CDR3 loop is CASSQDGRGTLNTEVFF. In DNA, the CDR3 is TGTGCCAGCAGCCAAGACGGAAGGGGGACCCTGAACACTGAAGTTTTCTTT.

V usage is TRBV7-2 and J usage is TRBJ1-2; D is possibly TRBD1 (6 bases). The germline gives CDR1 SGHTA, CDR2 FQGNSA. Trimming shortened V by 9 bases and J by 3 bases, and 14 bases separated the two germline ends. The CDR3 spans 13 residues. The DNA of the CDR3 is TGTGCCAGGCGACAGACAGGCGACTATGGCTACACCTTC. Translation: CARRQTGDYGYTF.

This chain connects TRBV28 to TRBJ1-1; perhaps TRBD1 as D (5 bases). Germline V CDR1 and CDR2: MDHEN, SYDVKM. Trimming stripped 2 bases from V and 0 bases from J, with 10 bases between. This CDR3 has 15 residues. This CDR3 reads CASSLPGELNTEAFF. CDR3 bases: TGTGCCAGCAGTTTACCGGGGGAATTGAACACTGAAGCTTTCTTT.

The chain employs TRBV7-9 and TRBJ2-3; 11 bases are shared with TRBD2. The V gene end was trimmed by 4 bases and the J gene end by 4 bases; junction bases not matched to a gene: 7. CDR1 SEHNR and CDR2 FQNEAQ come from the germline V gene (reference sequence). This CDR3 has 16 residues. CDR3 coding DNA: TGTGCCAGCAGCTCCTTGACTAGCGGGGTCGCAGATACGCAGTATTTT. Its translation is CASSSLTSGVADTQYF.

The chain carries TRBV7-9 and TRBJ2-3, with a tentative D call TRBD2 (5 bases). This CDR3 is 15 amino acids long. V lost 3 bases and J 3 bases, leaving 13 bases between the germline ends. Germline V gene data show CDR1 as SEHNR and CDR2 as FQNEAQ (reference sequence). In nucleotides, the CDR3 is TGTGCCAGCAGCTTCATGGTCGGAGGTACAGATACGCAGTATTTT. Translated, it gives CASSFMVGGTDTQYF.

The J gene is TRBJ1-5, the V gene TRBV20-1, with TRBD1 as a possible D gene (5 bases). Germline V gives CDR1 DFQATT, CDR2 SNEGSKA (reference sequence). Trimming left V 3 bases short and J 0 bases short, with 15 bases between. CDR3 length equals 16 residues. The CDR3: CSASRGGPYSNQPQHF. In DNA form, the CDR3 reads TGCAGTGCTAGCCGGGGGGGTCCCTATAGCAATCAGCCCCAGCATTTT.

The chain combines TRBV20-1 with TRBJ1-2; 8 nucleotides line up with TRBD1. V lost 1 base, J lost 3 bases, and 10 bases stayed unmatched. This CDR3 is 16 amino acids long. Germline CDR1 is DFQATT and CDR2 is SNEGSKA (reference sequence). This CDR3 is CSARAPTGGVDYGYTF. The CDR3 DNA is TGCAGTGCTAGAGCACCCACAGGGGGAGTCGACTATGGCTACACCTTC.

The chain links TRBV12-3 or TRBV12-4 to TRBJ1-2; no firm D call. CDR3 length equals 13 residues. V lost 6 bases, J lost 8 bases, and 16 bases lay in between. CDR3 bases: TGTGCCAGCAGCCCCAGTTTAGCCCGCGGCTACACCTTC. This sequence encodes CASSPSLARGYTF.

This chain joins TRBV24-1 and TRBJ1-2; the match to TRBD1 covers 8 bases. Germline V lookup: CDR1 KGHDR, CDR2 SFDVKD. The CDR3 has 14 residues. Trimming removed 3 bases from V and 9 bases from J; junction bases left unmatched: 8. The CDR3 DNA sequence: TGTGCCACCAGTGATCCCGGACAGGGTAGGAGCTACACCTTC. It translates to CATSDPGQGRSYTF.

The gene calls are TRBV5-1 and TRBJ1-2, with D perhaps TRBD1 (5 bases). Trimming took 4 bases from V and 8 from J, leaving 18 bases between them. Germline V gene data show CDR1 as SGHRS and CDR2 as YFSETQ. This CDR3 has 14 residues. The CDR3 loop reads CASSGHPVGIGYTF. DNA for the CDR3: TGCGCCAGCAGCGGACACCCTGTGGGGATCGGCTACACCTTC.

V is TRBV20-1 and J is TRBJ1-6, with D tentatively TRBD1 (5 bases). The CDR3 totals 15 residues. The V end lost 6 bases, the J end lost 0 bases, and 12 bases lay between the germline ends. Germline lookup yields CDR1 DFQATT and CDR2 SNEGSKA (reference sequence). This CDR3 reads CSARGASSYNSPLHF. CDR3 nucleotide sequence: TGCAGTGCAAGGGGAGCGAGCTCCTATAATTCACCCCTCCACTTT.

As DNA, the CDR3 is TGTGCCAGCAGCGTAGGACAGGGGGCAGGTGGCTACACCTTC. Protein: CASSVGQGAGGYTF. This rearrangement joins TRBV9 to TRBJ1-2; 10 bases are a match to TRBD1. Unmatched junction bases numbered 3, after V lost 0 bases and J lost 7 bases. Per germline, CDR1 SGDLS and CDR2 YYNGEE. The CDR3 has 14 amino acids.